This T cell receptor beta chain comes out of a study of blood T cell repertoires in COVID-19. Sequencing was performed with immunoSEQ multiplex PCR; in TCRdb, only in-frame clones are kept and a portion is missing. In the table there are about 74,000 clones, approximately 90% of which are singletons. J lost 1 base, V lost 5 bases, and 9 bases had no gene match. This CDR3 spans 16 amino acids. CDR1 and CDR2 from the germline V gene are SGHVS and FQNEAQ. The clonotype was recovered from a man aged 65 to 79 with active or convalescent COVID-19. Sample: peripheral blood. This rearrangement joins TRBV7-8 to TRBJ2-3, with 7 bases that match TRBD2. CDR3 in DNA: TGTGCCAGCAGCACACTCGGGGGGTCGGGCACAGATACGCAGTATTTT. This codes for CASSTLGGSGTDTQYF.